This entry describes one T cell receptor (beta chain). Its antigen is not yet known. There are no base qualities to consult, and no much larger clone falls within one base. These data come from a study of memory CD4+ T cells and cytomegalovirus serostatus (dated by TCRdb to the late 2010s). About the study as a whole: The cohort comprised 33 healthy Belgian adults, 9 CMV seropositive and roughly 24 CMV seronegative. To replicate a published TCR-based CMV serostatus classifier, the study sequenced CD4+ memory TCRbeta repertoires from a Belgian cohort whose cytomegalovirus serostatus was known. The investigation overall reported the following: CMV serostatus prediction reached a median bootstrapped AUC of 0.95 with the original framework and 0.91 with a US-trained random forest. The results were interpreted as suggesting that the CMV-associated TCR signature is mostly present in the CD4+ memory repertoire. Unlike the original study, which covered naive and memory CD4+ and CD8+ populations, the Belgian study sequenced only CD4+CD45RO+ memory cells. The original-framework classifier achieved a median bootstrapped AUC of about 0.94 with a 95% CI of 0.76-1.00 on the Belgian cohort. Among the 150 or so previously reported CMV-associated TCRbeta sequences, 67 showed up in the CD4+ memory repertoires, with each one found in between one and five individuals.

Single viable CD3+CD4+CD8-CD45RO+ cells were sorted as memory CD4+ T cells on a FACSAria II. To determine CMV serostatus, a Roche Elecsys assay was used that detects serum IgG against CMV pp150, pp28, p38 and p52. Once the samples were thawed, total CD4+ T cells were enriched through positive selection using CD4 magnetic microbeads. The samples came from a different study that was designed specifically to examine the CD4+ T cell memory repertoire. Peripheral blood mononuclear cells were isolated and cryopreserved according to standard operating procedures, and serum was stored at -80 degrees C. The staining used CD3-PerCP (BW264/56), CD4-APC (RPA-T4), CD45RO-PE (UCHT1) and CD8-Pacific Orange (3B5) antibodies, and Sytox blue was used to exclude non-viable cells. Genomic DNA was extracted from sorted cells with the Quick-DNA Microprep Kit. Amplification of TCRbeta DNA was done with the immunoSEQ hsTCRbeta kit, following the protocol from the manufacturer. TCRbeta libraries were sequenced on an Illumina MiSeq instrument. Regarding the original processing steps: After out-of-frame sequences were removed, 2 million to 2.5 million distinct TCRbeta sequences remained, averaging roughly 67,000 per individual. Each individual was scored according to the count of roughly 160 previously reported CMV-associated TCRbeta sequences and the total productive distinct TCRbeta count. A beta-binomial model was reimplemented in Python, and scikit-learn random forests with default parameters were trained on US cohort data. Classifier performance on the Belgian cohort was summarized as median AUC with percentile confidence intervals calculated over 10,000 bootstrap iterations. Not all clones reach the TCRdb copy of this immuneACCESS table, which keeps in-frame sequences only. Checked studies attribute under half of the gap to unresolved V genes and leave the rest unexplained. That table is the source of V, J and clone size, and D and trimming were worked out from the DNA. The sample table lists about 39,000 clones, over 65% of them with a count of one. The ten biggest clones cover approximately 0.78% of the sample.

The germline V gene (reference sequence) supplies CDR1 LNHDA and CDR2 SQIVND. Trimming removed 3 bases from V and 5 bases from J, leaving 10 bases between the germline ends. Spanning cysteine to phenylalanine, the CDR3 consists of 13 amino acids. Only the CDR3 DNA stays, 39 bases, in frame from base 1. The chain uses TRBV19 and TRBJ2-5; the D assignment is uncertain and may be TRBD1 or TRBD2, with 5 bases supporting each. Sequencing used memory CD4+ T cells from blood. This clonotype originated in an adult in good health and CMV-seronegative. The CDR3 sequence is CASSIPGTETQYF. The DNA sequence is as follows: TGTGCCAGTAGTATCCCAGGGACGGAGACCCAGTACTTC.